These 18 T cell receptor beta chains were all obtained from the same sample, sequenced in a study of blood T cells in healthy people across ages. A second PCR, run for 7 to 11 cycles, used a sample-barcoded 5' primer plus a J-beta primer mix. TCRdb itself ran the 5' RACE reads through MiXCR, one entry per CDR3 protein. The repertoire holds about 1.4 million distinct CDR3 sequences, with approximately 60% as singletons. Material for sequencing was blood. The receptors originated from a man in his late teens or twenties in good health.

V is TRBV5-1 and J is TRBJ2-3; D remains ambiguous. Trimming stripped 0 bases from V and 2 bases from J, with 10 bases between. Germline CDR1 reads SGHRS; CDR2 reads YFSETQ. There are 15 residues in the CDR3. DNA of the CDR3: TGCGCCAGCAGCTTGGAGGTCACTGTCACAGATACGCAGTATTTT. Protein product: CASSLEVTVTDTQYF.

CDR3: CSAPGQRLFQETQYF. The DNA of the CDR3 is TGCAGTGCCCCCGGACAGAGGCTTTTTCAAGAGACCCAGTACTTC. The chain joins TRBV20-1 to TRBJ2-5, with D perhaps TRBD1 (6 bases). Germline V gene data show CDR1 as DFQATT and CDR2 as SNEGSKA (reference sequence). The CDR3 has 15 residues. V was shortened by 6 bases and J by 2 bases, with 19 bases between the two germline ends.

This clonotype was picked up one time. CDR3 region: CASQTGANYGYTF. The CDR3 bases are TGTGCCAGCCAAACGGGGGCTAACTATGGCTACACCTTC. V is TRBV28 and J is TRBJ1-2; maybe TRBD1 (5 bases). The V gene's germline CDR1 is MDHEN and CDR2 SYDVKM. The CDR3 is 13 amino acids. V was cut by 8 bases and J by 0 bases, with 10 bases left in between.

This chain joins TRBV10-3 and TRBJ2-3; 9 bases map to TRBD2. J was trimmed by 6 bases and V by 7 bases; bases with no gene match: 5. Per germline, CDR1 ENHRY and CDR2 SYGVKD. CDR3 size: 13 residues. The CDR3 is CAINTGLADTQYF. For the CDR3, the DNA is TGTGCCATCAACACCGGACTAGCGGATACGCAGTATTTT.

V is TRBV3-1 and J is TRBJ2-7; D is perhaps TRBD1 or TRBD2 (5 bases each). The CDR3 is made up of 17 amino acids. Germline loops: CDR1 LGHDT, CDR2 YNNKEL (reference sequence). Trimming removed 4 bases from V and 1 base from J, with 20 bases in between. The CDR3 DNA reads TGTGCCAGCAGCCCTCTCTTACGGGGCCCTCCTTCCTACGAGCAGTACTTC. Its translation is CASSPLLRGPPSYEQYF.

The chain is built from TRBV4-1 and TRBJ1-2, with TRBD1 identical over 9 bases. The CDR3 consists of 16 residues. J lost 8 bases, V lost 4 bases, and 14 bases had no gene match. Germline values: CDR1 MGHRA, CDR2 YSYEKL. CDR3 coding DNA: TGCGCCAGCAGCCGCGGGATTAGACAGGGGGTTGGAGGCTACACCTTC. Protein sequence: CASSRGIRQGVGGYTF.

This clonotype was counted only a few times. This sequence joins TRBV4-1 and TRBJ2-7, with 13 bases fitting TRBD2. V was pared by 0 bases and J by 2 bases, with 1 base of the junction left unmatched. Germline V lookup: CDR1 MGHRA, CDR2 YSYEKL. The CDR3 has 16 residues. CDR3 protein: CASSQELAGGAYEQYF. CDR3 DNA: TGCGCCAGCAGCCAAGAACTAGCGGGAGGGGCCTACGAGCAGTACTTC.

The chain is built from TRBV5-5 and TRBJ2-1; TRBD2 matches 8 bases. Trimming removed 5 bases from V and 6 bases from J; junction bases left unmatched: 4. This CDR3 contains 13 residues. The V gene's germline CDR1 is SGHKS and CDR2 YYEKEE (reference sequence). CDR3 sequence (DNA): TGTGCCAGCAGTCCCCTAGCGGGCAATGAGCAGTTCTTC. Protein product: CASSPLAGNEQFF. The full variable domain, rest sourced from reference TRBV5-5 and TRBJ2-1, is DAGVTQSPTHLIKTRGQQVTLRCSPISGHKSVSWYQQVLGQGPQFIFQYYEKEERGRGNFPDRFSARQFPNYSSELNVNALLLGDSALYLCASSPLAGNEQFFGPGTRLTVL.

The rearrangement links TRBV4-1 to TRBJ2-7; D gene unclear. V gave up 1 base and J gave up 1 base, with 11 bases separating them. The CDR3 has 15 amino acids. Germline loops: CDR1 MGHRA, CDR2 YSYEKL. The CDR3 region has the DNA TGCGCCAGCAGCCAAGGGAATAGTTGGTCCTACGAGCAGTACTTC. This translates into CASSQGNSWSYEQYF.

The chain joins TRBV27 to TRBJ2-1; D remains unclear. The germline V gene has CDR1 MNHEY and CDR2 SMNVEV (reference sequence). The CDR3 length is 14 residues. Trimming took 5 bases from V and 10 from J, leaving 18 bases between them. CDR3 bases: TGTGCCAGCAGTCCCCTCCCTCAGTCCTACGAGCAGTTCTTC. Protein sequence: CASSPLPQSYEQFF.

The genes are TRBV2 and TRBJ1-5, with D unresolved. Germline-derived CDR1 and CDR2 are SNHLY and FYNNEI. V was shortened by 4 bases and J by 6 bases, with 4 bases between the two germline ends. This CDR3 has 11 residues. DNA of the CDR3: TGTGCCAGCAGTGTGAGTCAGCCCCAGCATTTT. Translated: CASSVSQPQHF.

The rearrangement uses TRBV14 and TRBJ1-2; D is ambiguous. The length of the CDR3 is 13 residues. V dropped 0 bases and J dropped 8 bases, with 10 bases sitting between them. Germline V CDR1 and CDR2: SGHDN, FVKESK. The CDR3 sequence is CASSQENVPGYTF. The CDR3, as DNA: TGTGCCAGCAGCCAAGAAAATGTCCCCGGCTACACCTTC.

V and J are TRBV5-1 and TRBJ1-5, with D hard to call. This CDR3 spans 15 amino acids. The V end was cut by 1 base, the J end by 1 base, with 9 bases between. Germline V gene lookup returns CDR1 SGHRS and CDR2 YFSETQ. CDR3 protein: CASSLMGISNQPQHF. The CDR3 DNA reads TGCGCCAGCAGCTTGATGGGTATAAGCAATCAGCCCCAGCATTTT.

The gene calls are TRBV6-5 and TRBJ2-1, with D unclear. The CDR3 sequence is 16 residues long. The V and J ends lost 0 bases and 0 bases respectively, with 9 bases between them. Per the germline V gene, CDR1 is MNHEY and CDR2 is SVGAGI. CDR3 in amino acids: CASSYSPSSSYNEQFF. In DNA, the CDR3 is TGTGCCAGCAGTTACTCGCCCTCGAGCTCCTACAATGAGCAGTTCTTC.

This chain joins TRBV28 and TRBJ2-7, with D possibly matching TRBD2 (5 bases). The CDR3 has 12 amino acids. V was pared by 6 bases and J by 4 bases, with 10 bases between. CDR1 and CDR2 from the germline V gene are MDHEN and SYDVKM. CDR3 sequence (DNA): TGTGCCAGCAGACCCGGGAATTACGAGCAGTACTTC. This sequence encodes CASRPGNYEQYF. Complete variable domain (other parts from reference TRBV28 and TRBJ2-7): DVKVTQSSRYLVKRTGEKVFLECVQDMDHENMFWYRQDPGLGLRLIYFSYDVKMKEKGDIPEGYSVSREKKERFSLILESASTNQTSMYLCASRPGNYEQYFGPGTRLTVT.

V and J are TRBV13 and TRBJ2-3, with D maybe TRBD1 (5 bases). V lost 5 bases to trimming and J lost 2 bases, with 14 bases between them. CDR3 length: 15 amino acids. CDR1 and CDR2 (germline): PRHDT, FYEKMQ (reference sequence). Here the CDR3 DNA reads TGTGCCAGCAGCCCATCCTGGGGCAACACAGATACGCAGTATTTT. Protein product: CASSPSWGNTDTQYF.

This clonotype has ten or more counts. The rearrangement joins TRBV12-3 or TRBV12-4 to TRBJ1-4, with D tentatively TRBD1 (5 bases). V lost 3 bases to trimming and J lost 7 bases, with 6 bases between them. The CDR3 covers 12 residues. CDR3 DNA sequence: TGTGCCAGCAGTTTCGGGGGTGAAAAACTGTTTTTT. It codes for CASSFGGEKLFF.

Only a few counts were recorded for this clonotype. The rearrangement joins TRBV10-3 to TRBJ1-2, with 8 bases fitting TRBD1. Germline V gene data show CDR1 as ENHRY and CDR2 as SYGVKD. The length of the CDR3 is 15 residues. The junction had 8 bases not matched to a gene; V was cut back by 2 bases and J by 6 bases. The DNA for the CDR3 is TGTGCCATCAGTGAGACCCGGACAGGGAAAGATGGCTACACCTTC. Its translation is CAISETRTGKDGYTF.